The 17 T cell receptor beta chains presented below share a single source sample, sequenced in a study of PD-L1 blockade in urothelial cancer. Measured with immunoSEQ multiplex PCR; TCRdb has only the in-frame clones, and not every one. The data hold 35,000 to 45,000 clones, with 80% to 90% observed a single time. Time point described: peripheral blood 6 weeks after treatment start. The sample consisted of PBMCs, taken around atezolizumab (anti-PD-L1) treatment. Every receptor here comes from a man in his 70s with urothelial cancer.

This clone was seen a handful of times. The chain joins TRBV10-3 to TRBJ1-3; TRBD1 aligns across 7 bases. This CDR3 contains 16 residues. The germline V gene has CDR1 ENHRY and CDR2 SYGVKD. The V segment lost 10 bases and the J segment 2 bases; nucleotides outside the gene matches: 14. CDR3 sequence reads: CATLKADRETGNTIYF. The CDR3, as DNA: TGTGCCACCCTCAAGGCCGACAGGGAGACTGGAAACACCATATATTTT.

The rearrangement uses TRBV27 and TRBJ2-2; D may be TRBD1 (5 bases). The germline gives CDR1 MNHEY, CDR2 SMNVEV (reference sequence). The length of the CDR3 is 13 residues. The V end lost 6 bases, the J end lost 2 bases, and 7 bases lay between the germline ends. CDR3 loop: CASRDSNTGELFF. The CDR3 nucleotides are TGTGCCAGCAGAGACAGTAACACCGGGGAGCTGTTTTTT.

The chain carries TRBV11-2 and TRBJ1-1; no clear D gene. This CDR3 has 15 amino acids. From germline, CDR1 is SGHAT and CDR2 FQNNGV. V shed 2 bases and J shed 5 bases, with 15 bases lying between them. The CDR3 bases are TGTGCCAGCAGCTTATCCCATTTAGCGGGGACTGAAGCTTTCTTT. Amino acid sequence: CASSLSHLAGTEAFF.

The CDR3 region has the DNA TGTGCCAGCAGCCCAGAGGGACAGAGTCATGAAAAACTGTTTTTT. Its protein is CASSPEGQSHEKLFF. The chain uses TRBV5-8 and TRBJ1-4; 7 bases map to TRBD1. Germline trimming cut 4 bases from V and 6 bases from J; bases unmatched to any gene: 9. Germline lookup yields CDR1 SGHTS and CDR2 YDEGEE. The CDR3 is 15 residues long. Full variable domain (rest looked up from reference TRBV5-8 and TRBJ1-4): EAGVTQSPTHLIKTRGQQATLRCSPISGHTSVYWYQQALGLGLQFLLWYDEGEERNRGNFPPRFSGRQFPNYSSELNVNALELEDSALYLCASSPEGQSHEKLFFGSGTQLSVL.

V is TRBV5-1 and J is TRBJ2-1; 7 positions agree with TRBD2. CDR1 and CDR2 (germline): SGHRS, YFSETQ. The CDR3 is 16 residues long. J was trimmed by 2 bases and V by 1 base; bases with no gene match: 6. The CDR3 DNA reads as TGCGCCAGCAGCTTGAATAGCCGGGGGGCCTACAATGAGCAGTTCTTC. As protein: CASSLNSRGAYNEQFF. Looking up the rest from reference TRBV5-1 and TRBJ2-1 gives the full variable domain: KAGVTQTPRYLIKTRGQQVTLSCSPISGHRSVSWYQQTPGQGLQFLFEYFSETQRNKGNFPGRFSGRQFSNSRSEMNVSTLELGDSALYLCASSLNSRGAYNEQFFGPGTRLTVL.

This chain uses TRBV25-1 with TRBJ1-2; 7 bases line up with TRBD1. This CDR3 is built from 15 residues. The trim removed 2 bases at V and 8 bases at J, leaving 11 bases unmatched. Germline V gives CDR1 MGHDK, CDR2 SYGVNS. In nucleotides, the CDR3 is TGTGCCAGCAGTGAAGCAGGGGGGCCTTCGACAGGCTACACCTTC. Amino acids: CASSEAGGPSTGYTF.

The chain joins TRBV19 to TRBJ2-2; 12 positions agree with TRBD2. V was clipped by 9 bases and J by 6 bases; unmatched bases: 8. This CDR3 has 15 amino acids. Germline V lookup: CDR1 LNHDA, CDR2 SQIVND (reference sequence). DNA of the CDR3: TGTGCCAGCGTATCGACTAGCGGGAGCGCCGGGGAGCTGTTTTTT. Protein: CASVSTSGSAGELFF.

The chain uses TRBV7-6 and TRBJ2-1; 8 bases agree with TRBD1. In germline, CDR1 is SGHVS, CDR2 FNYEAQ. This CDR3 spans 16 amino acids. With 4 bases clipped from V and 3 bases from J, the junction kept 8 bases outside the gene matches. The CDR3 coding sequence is TGTGCCAGCAGCTCCACCGGGACAGGTAACTACAATGAGCAGTTCTTC. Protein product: CASSSTGTGNYNEQFF.

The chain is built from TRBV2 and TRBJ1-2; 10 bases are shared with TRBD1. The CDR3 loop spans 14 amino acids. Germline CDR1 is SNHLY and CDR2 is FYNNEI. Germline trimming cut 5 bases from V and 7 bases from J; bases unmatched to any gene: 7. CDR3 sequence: CASSPDRGFGGYTF. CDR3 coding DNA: TGTGCCAGCAGTCCGGACAGGGGGTTTGGTGGCTACACCTTC.

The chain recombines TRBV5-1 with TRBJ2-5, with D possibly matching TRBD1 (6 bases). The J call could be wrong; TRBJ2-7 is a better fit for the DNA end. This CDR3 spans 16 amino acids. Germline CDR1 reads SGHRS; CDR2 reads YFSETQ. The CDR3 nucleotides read TGCGCCAGCAGCACCGGAGCTGGGACAACTACCTACGAGCAGTACTTC. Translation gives CASSTGAGTTTYEQYF.

DNA of the CDR3: TGTGCCAGCAGCCCCATACCACCCATGGCAGGGGAGAACTATGGCTACACCTTC. Protein product: CASSPIPPMAGENYGYTF. The chain uses TRBV5-4 and TRBJ1-2; possibly TRBD1 for D (6 bases). Trimming pared 4 bases from V and 2 bases from J, leaving 24 bases between. Germline V lookup: CDR1 SGHNT, CDR2 YYREEE (reference sequence). This CDR3 is built from 18 residues.

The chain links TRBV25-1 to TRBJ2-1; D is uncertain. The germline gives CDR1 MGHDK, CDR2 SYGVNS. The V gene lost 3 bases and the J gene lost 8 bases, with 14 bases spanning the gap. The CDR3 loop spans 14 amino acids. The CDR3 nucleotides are TGTGCCAGCAGTGATTTACTCGGTCTCGATGAGCAGTTCTTC. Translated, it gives CASSDLLGLDEQFF. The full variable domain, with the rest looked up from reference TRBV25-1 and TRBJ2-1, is EADIYQTPRYLVIGTGKKITLECSQTMGHDKMYWYQQDPGMELHLIHYSYGVNSTEKGDLSSESTVSRIRTEHFPLTLESARPSHTSQYLCASSDLLGLDEQFFGPGTRLTVL.

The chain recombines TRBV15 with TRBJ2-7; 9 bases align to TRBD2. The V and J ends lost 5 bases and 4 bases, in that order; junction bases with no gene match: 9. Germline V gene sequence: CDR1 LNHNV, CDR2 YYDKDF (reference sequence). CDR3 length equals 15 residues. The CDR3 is CATSLAGGPGYEQYF. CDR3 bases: TGTGCCACCAGCCTTGCGGGAGGGCCAGGGTACGAGCAGTACTTC.

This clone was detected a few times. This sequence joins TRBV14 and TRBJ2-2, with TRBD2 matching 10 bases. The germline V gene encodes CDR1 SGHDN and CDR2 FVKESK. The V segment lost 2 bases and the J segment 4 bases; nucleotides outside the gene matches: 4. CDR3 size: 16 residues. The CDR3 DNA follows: TGTGCCAGCAGCCAACTAGCGGGAGATCTCACCGGGGAGCTGTTTTTT. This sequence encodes CASSQLAGDLTGELFF.

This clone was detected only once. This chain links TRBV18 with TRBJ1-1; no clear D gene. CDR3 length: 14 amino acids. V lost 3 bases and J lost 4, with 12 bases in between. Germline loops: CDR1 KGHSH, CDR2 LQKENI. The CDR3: CASSPGPGGTEAFF. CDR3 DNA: TGTGCCAGCTCACCGGGTCCCGGAGGCACTGAAGCTTTCTTT.

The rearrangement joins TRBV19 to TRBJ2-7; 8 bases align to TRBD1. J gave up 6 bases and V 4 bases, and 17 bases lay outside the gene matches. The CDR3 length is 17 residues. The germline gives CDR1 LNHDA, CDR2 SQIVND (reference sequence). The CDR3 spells CASSKNPRTGSLGEQYF. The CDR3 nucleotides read TGTGCCAGTAGTAAAAACCCCCGGACAGGGAGTTTGGGCGAGCAGTACTTC.

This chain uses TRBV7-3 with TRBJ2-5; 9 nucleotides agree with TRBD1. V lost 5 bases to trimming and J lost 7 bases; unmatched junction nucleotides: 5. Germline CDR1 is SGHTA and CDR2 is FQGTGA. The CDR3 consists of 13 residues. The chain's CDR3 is CASSLGQGGTQYF. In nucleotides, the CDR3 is TGTGCCAGCAGCCTGGGACAGGGTGGGACCCAGTACTTC.